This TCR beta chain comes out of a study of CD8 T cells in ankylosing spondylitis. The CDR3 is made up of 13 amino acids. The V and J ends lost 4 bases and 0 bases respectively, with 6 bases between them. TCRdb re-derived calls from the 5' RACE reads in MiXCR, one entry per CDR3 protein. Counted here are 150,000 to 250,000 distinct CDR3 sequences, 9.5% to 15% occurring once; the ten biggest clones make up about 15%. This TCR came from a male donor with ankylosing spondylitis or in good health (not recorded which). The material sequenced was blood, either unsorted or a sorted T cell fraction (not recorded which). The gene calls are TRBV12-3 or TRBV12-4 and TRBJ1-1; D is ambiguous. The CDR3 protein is CASSSNMNTEAFF. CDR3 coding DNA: TGTGCCAGCAGTTCCAATATGAACACTGAAGCTTTCTTT.